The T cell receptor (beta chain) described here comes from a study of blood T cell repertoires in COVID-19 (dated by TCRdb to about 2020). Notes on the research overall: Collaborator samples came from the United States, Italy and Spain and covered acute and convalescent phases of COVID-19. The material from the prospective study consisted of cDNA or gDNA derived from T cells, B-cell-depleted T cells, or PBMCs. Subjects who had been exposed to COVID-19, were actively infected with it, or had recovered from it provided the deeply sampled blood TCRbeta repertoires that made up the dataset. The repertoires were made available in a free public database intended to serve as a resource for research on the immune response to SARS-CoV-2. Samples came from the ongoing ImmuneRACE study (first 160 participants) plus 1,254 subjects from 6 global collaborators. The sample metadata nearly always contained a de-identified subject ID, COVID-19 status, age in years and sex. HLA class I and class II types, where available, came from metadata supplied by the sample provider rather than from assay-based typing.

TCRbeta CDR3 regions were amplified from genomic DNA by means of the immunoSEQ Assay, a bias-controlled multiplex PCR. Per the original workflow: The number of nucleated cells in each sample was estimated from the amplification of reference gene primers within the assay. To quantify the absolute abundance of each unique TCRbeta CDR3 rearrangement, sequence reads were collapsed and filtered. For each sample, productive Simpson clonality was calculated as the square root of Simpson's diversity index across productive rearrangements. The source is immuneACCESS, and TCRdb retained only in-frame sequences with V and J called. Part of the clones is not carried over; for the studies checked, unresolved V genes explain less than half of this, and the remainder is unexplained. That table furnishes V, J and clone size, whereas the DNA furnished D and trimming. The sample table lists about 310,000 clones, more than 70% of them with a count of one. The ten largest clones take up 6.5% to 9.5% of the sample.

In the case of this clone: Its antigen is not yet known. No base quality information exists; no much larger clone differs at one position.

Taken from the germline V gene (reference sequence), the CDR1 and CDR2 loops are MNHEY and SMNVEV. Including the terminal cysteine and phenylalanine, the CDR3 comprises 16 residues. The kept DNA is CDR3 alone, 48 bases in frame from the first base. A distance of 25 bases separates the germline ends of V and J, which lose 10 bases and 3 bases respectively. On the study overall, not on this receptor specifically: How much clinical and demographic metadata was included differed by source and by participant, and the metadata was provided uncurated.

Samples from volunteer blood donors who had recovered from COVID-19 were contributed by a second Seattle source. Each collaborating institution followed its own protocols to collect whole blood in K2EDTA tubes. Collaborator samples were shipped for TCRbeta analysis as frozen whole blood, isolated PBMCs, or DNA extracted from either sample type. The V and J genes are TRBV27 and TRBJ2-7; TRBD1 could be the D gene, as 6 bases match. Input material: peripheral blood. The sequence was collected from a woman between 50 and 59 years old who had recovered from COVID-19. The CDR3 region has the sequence CATRAYGGSTGYEQYF. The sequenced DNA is TGTGCCACCAGGGCCTATGGGGGCTCTACGGGCTACGAGCAGTACTTC.